The rows below give T cell receptor beta chains drawn from one sample of a study of radiotherapy plus CTLA-4 blockade in lung cancer. The data were produced by immunoSEQ multiplex PCR, yet TCRdb's version contains in-frame clones alone and is incomplete. The data contain 75,000 to 100,000 clones, around 88% of them singletons. Source: peripheral blood, taken from a patient treated with radiotherapy plus ipilimumab. These receptors were collected from a human donor with non-small cell lung cancer that progressed on radiotherapy plus ipilimumab. The CDR3 runs from the conserved cysteine through the conserved F or W. Fields, in order: J gene, clone size, D gene, V gene, CDR3 DNA, CDR3 protein. D genes are given only for firm matches. Where a row states a size, it is once, few, many or the class of an expanded clone; other rows omit it.

J: TRBJ1-5
size: NA
D: NA
V: TRBV5-1
DNA: TGCGCCAGCAGCCCTGACAGTAGCAATCAGCCCCAGCATTTT
CDR3: CASSPDSSNQPQHF

J: TRBJ2-5
size: NA
D: NA
V: TRBV20-1
DNA: TGCAGTGCTGTTCACCAAGAGACCCAGTACTTC
CDR3: CSAVHQETQYF

J: TRBJ2-6
size: NA
D: NA
V: TRBV10-3
DNA: TGTGCCATCAGCCAGGAAATAACCCTTGGGGCCAACGTCCTGACTTTC
CDR3: CAISQEITLGANVLTF

J: TRBJ1-5
size: NA
D: NA
V: TRBV7-8
DNA: TGTGCCAGCAGCTTCGGGATAACCAGCAATCAGCCCCAGCATTTT
CDR3: CASSFGITSNQPQHF

J: TRBJ2-2
size: NA
D: NA
V: TRBV7-9
DNA: TGTGCCAGCAGCTTAAACACCGGGGAGCTGTTTTTT
CDR3: CASSLNTGELFF

J: TRBJ2-1
size: NA
D: NA
V: TRBV30
DNA: TGTGCCTGGAGCGTAAGCAATGAGCAGTTCTTC
CDR3: CAWSVSNEQFF

J: TRBJ2-1
size: NA
D: TRBD1
V: TRBV5-1
DNA: TGCGCCAGCAGCTACACGATTCCCGGGACAGTAGGCGATGAGCAGTTCTTC
CDR3: CASSYTIPGTVGDEQFF

J: TRBJ2-5
size: once
D: TRBD2
V: TRBV30
DNA: TGTGCCTGGAGTGGATTTCCGCGGGAGGGTTTTAAAGAGACCCAGTACTTC
CDR3: CAWSGFPREGFKETQYF

J: TRBJ1-6
size: NA
D: NA
V: TRBV5-1
DNA: TGCGCCAGCAGCTTCTGGCAGTCTAATTCACCCCTCCACTTT
CDR3: CASSFWQSNSPLHF

J: TRBJ2-3
size: NA
D: TRBD2
V: TRBV27
DNA: TGTGCCAGCAGTTTATCGAGTACTAGCGGGAGGGAAGGGTACACAGATACGCAGTATTTT
CDR3: CASSLSSTSGREGYTDTQYF

J: TRBJ2-3
size: NA
D: NA
V: TRBV19
DNA: TGTGCCAGTAGTAGCACAGGGAGGAAAGATACGCAGTATTTT
CDR3: CASSSTGRKDTQYF

J: TRBJ1-2
size: NA
D: NA
V: TRBV5-1
DNA: TGCGCCAGCAGCTTGCAGGGGAATGGCTACACCTTC
CDR3: CASSLQGNGYTF

J: TRBJ2-1
size: NA
D: NA
V: TRBV2
DNA: TGTGCCAGCACCCGAAAGGGCAATGAGCAGTTCTTC
CDR3: CASTRKGNEQFF

J: TRBJ1-4
size: once
D: TRBD1
V: TRBV19
DNA: TGTGCCACAACCGGGACAGCTAATGAAAAACTGTTTTTT
CDR3: CATTGTANEKLFF

J: TRBJ2-7
size: NA
D: TRBD2
V: TRBV5-6
DNA: TGTGCCAGCAGCTTGGCCGGGGATAGCGGGAACGAGAACTCCTACGAGCAGTACTTC
CDR3: CASSLAGDSGNENSYEQYF

J: TRBJ1-5
size: NA
D: NA
V: TRBV6-5
DNA: TGTGCCAGCAGTGCCGGTTATTATAGCAATCAGCCCCAGCATTTT
CDR3: CASSAGYYSNQPQHF

J: TRBJ2-1
size: NA
D: NA
V: TRBV5-1
DNA: TGCGCCAGCAGCTTGGCCCCAGGGGTCAATGAGCAGTTCTTC
CDR3: CASSLAPGVNEQFF

J: TRBJ1-1
size: NA
D: NA
V: TRBV6-5
DNA: TGTGCCAGCCATACTCCGAACAGGGACACTGAAGCTTTCTTT
CDR3: CASHTPNRDTEAFF

J: TRBJ1-3
size: NA
D: TRBD1
V: TRBV5-1
DNA: TGCGCCAGCAGCTGGACAGGGGCTCCTGGAAACACCATATATTTT
CDR3: CASSWTGAPGNTIYF

J: TRBJ2-7
size: NA
D: TRBD2
V: TRBV5-1
DNA: TGCGCCAGCAGCTTGGTGGCTAGCGGGCTTAGCTCCTACGAGCAGTACTTC
CDR3: CASSLVASGLSSYEQYF

J: TRBJ1-1
size: NA
D: NA
V: TRBV15
DNA: TGTGCCACCAGCAGAGGCCTAGGGGGGCGCGGAGCTTTCTTT
CDR3: CATSRGLGGRGAFF

J: TRBJ2-4
size: NA
D: NA
V: TRBV19
DNA: TGTGCCAGTAGTTCCGGAGTGTACAAAAACATTCAGTACTTC
CDR3: CASSSGVYKNIQYF

J: TRBJ2-2
size: NA
D: TRBD2
V: TRBV5-8
DNA: TGTGCCAGCAGCACTAGCGGGAGGGCCGTCGGGGAGCTGTTTTTT
CDR3: CASSTSGRAVGELFF

J: TRBJ1-3
size: NA
D: NA
V: TRBV6-1
DNA: TGTGCCAGCAGTGAAAGTTTTGGAGGACTCTCTGGAAACACCATATATTTT
CDR3: CASSESFGGLSGNTIYF

J: TRBJ2-3
size: NA
D: NA
V: TRBV19
DNA: TGTGCCAGTAGTATCGACTTGTCCACAGATACGCAGTATTTT
CDR3: CASSIDLSTDTQYF

J: TRBJ2-7
size: NA
D: TRBD2
V: TRBV7-8
DNA: TGTGCCAGCAGCTTGAGCGGGACTACCTACGAGCAGTACTTC
CDR3: CASSLSGTTYEQYF

J: TRBJ1-3
size: NA
D: NA
V: TRBV11-2
DNA: TGTGCCAGCAGATTTCACGACTCTGGAAACACCATATATTTT
CDR3: CASRFHDSGNTIYF